The clone carrying this T cell receptor (beta chain) was observed once. This specimen comes from a study of blood T cell repertoires in COVID-19. Study at large: Acute and convalescent COVID-19 specimens originated in the United States, Italy and Spain.

Germline V gene lookup returns CDR1 SNHLY and CDR2 FYNNEI. J lost 0 bases, V lost 5 bases, and 5 bases had no gene match. This CDR3 contains 15 residues. In the authors' workflow: Scientists estimated how many nucleated cells there were by amplifying reference gene primers. Assay used: immunoSEQ multiplex PCR; TCRdb lists only in-frame clones, some missing. For V, J and clone size, that table is used; D and trimming come from the DNA. The sample lists fewer than 150,000 clones; about four fifths were seen once. This chain connects TRBV2 to TRBJ2-3; TRBD2 matches 7 bases. The clonotype comes from a woman of 80 years or more in a cohort sampled during active or convalescent COVID-19. Sequencing input: peripheral blood. In nucleotides, the CDR3 is TGTGCCAGCAGTACCAGCGGGGTGAGCACAGATACGCAGTATTTT. This translates into CASSTSGVSTDTQYF.